This paragraph reports one TCR beta chain. Produced via immunoSEQ multiplex PCR; TCRdb's table is partial and in-frame only. This table has roughly 560,000 clones, around three quarters appearing once. Germline assignment: CDR1 SGHRS and CDR2 YFSETQ. This CDR3 comprises 14 residues. V lost 4 bases and J 4 bases, leaving 15 bases between the germline ends. The entry originates in a study of shared T cell receptors in the human thymus. The same specimen was also included in a second study, on human thymus T cells.

The rearrangement uses TRBV5-1 and TRBJ2-7, with TRBD2 as a possible D gene (5 bases). Sequenced input: thymocytes. The sequence was obtained from a boy less than two years old with a congenital heart defect. This chain's CDR3 is CASSPPASRYEQYF. The CDR3 DNA reads as TGCGCCAGCAGCCCCCCTGCTAGCAGGTACGAGCAGTACTTC.